These 30 T cell receptor beta chains were sequenced from one sample in a study of T cell responses to AZD1222 COVID-19 vaccine. The method was immunoSEQ multiplex PCR; TCRdb's version includes in-frame clones alone and lacks a portion of them. The data contain over 150,000 clones, 86% of them singletons. Sequences were derived from peripheral blood, sampled on day 0 of MenACWY control vaccination. The receptors derive from an adult in good health.

As to this clone: At one end, the junction sequence differs from germline, possibly due to a read error. CDR3 sequence: CASSPGGPHQFF. The CDR3 coding sequence is TGTGCTAGCAGCCCGGGTGGCCCCCACCAGTTCTTC. The V and J genes are TRBV7-7 and TRBJ2-1; D call uncertain. Germline V lookup: CDR1 SSHAT, CDR2 FNYEAQ (reference sequence). There are 12 residues in the CDR3.

This sequence joins TRBV3-1 (or the pseudogene TRBV3-2) and TRBJ2-3; D is unresolved. Germline V lookup: CDR1 LGHDT, CDR2 YNNKEL (reference sequence). Trimming pared 1 base from V and 4 bases from J, leaving 18 bases between. The CDR3 totals 17 residues. The CDR3 region has the DNA TGTGCCAGCAGCCAAGGAGGAGTGAGGTGGACGGCAGATACGCAGTATTTT. Its translation is CASSQGGVRWTADTQYF.

This sequence joins TRBV2 and TRBJ2-7; D is unclear. The V gene's germline CDR1 is SNHLY and CDR2 FYNNEI. CDR3 length: 12 amino acids. Between the trimmed V and J ends, which lost 5 bases and 4 bases, there was a span of 9 bases. The CDR3, as DNA: TGTGCCAGCAGTTTCGACCTGTACGAGCAGTACTTC. Amino acid sequence: CASSFDLYEQYF.

The J gene is TRBJ1-1, the V gene TRBV28; tentatively, D is TRBD1 (5 bases). The CDR3 loop spans 14 amino acids. V lost 9 bases and J 0 bases, leaving 14 bases between the germline ends. Germline V CDR1 and CDR2: MDHEN, SYDVKM. CDR3: CASGTALMNTEAFF. As DNA, the CDR3 is TGTGCCAGTGGGACTGCCCTAATGAACACTGAAGCTTTCTTT.

The chain employs TRBV28 and TRBJ1-1, with 8 bases identical to TRBD1. Germline values: CDR1 MDHEN, CDR2 SYDVKM. The CDR3 is made up of 15 amino acids. The junction had 4 bases not matched to a gene; V was cut back by 3 bases and J by 1 base. CDR3 in amino acids: CASSFRGLSNTEAFF. The DNA for the CDR3 is TGTGCCAGCAGTTTCAGGGGGCTTTCGAACACTGAAGCTTTCTTT.

The chain employs TRBV7-8 and TRBJ1-2, with TRBD1 matching 7 bases. Germline values: CDR1 SGHVS, CDR2 FQNEAQ. V lost 0 bases, J lost 6 bases, and 7 bases stayed unmatched. This CDR3 has 15 residues. Here the CDR3 DNA reads TGTGCCAGCAGCTTAGCCCTAGCGGGGACAGATGGCTACACCTTC. As protein: CASSLALAGTDGYTF.

This sequence joins TRBV11-2 and TRBJ1-1; D ambiguous. Germline V CDR1 and CDR2: SGHAT, FQNNGV. The V end was cut by 4 bases, the J end by 1 base, with 7 bases between. This CDR3 spans 13 amino acids. CDR3 nucleotides: TGTGCCAGCAGCTCTGTCACGAACACTGAAGCTTTCTTT. As protein: CASSSVTNTEAFF.

CDR3 sequence: CASSRLAGESRAGELFF. Written as DNA, the CDR3 is TGTGCCAGCAGTAGACTAGCGGGGGAGTCGAGGGCCGGGGAGCTGTTTTTT. The chain combines TRBV2 with TRBJ2-2; 12 bases line up with TRBD2. The germline V gene encodes CDR1 SNHLY and CDR2 FYNNEI. There are 17 residues in the CDR3. V trimming: 5 bases; J trimming: 6 bases; junction bases outside the gene matches: 10.

This clone was picked up one time. The rearrangement links TRBV29-1 to TRBJ1-2; D is undetermined. V gave up 0 bases and J gave up 4 bases, with 6 bases separating them. Germline V lookup: CDR1 SQVTM, CDR2 ANQGSEA. This CDR3 is built from 12 residues. This CDR3 is CSVEDPGYGYTF. The CDR3 DNA is TGCAGCGTTGAAGATCCGGGCTATGGCTACACCTTC. Drawing the rest from reference TRBV29-1 and TRBJ1-2, the complete variable domain is SAVISQKPSRDICQRGTSLTIQCQVDSQVTMMFWYRQQPGQSLTLIATANQGSEATYESGFVIDKFPISRPNLTFSTLTVSNMSPEDSSIYLCSVEDPGYGYTFGSGTRLTVV.

V usage is TRBV28 and J usage is TRBJ1-6; D call uncertain. Per the germline V gene, CDR1 is MDHEN and CDR2 is SYDVKM. V lost 4 bases to trimming and J lost 11 bases, with 0 bases between them. This CDR3 is built from 9 residues. Here the CDR3 reads CASSSPLHF. CDR3 nucleotide sequence: TGTGCCAGCAGTTCACCCCTCCACTTT.

This chain connects TRBV18 to TRBJ2-1, with 9 nucleotides matching TRBD1. The germline CDR1 and CDR2 sequences are KGHSH and LQKENI. This CDR3 has 11 amino acids. J was trimmed by 12 bases and V by 3 bases; bases with no gene match: 0. DNA for the CDR3: TGTGCCAGCTCACCGACAGGGGGGCAGTTCTTC. Translated: CASSPTGGQFF.

This chain links TRBV14 with TRBJ1-4; 10 nucleotides line up with TRBD1. From germline, CDR1 is SGHDN and CDR2 FVKESK. This CDR3 contains 16 residues. Losses at the gene ends were 0 bases for V and 8 bases for J; bases not matched to a gene: 6. The CDR3 region is CASSQEWDRGGEKLFF. The CDR3 DNA is TGTGCCAGCAGCCAAGAATGGGACAGGGGAGGAGAAAAACTGTTTTTT.

The gene calls are TRBV15 and TRBJ1-2, with a possible D match to TRBD1 (6 bases). Deletions cut 5 bases from V and 3 bases from J, with 19 bases between. This CDR3 contains 16 residues. Germline V lookup: CDR1 LNHNV, CDR2 YYDKDF (reference sequence). CDR3 region: CATSEGVGGTHYGYTF. CDR3 DNA: TGTGCCACCAGCGAGGGGGTGGGGGGCACCCACTATGGCTACACCTTC.

CDR3 amino acids: CASSLAGLGTDTQYF. The DNA of the CDR3 is TGTGCCAGCAGCCTAGCGGGGCTAGGCACAGATACGCAGTATTTT. The rearrangement uses TRBV11-2 and TRBJ2-3; TRBD2 matches at 9 bases. The CDR3 is 15 amino acids. Germline CDR1 and CDR2: SGHAT and FQNNGV. The trim removed 5 bases at V and 1 base at J, leaving 4 bases unmatched.

The chain joins TRBV5-4 to TRBJ2-3, with 8 bases identical to TRBD1. This CDR3 comprises 15 residues. Germline-derived CDR1 and CDR2 are SGHNT and YYREEE (reference sequence). Trimming at V came to 2 bases and at J to 2 bases, leaving 4 bases not matched to a gene. This CDR3 is CASSFNRGITDTQYF. The CDR3 region has the DNA TGTGCCAGCAGCTTTAACAGGGGGATCACAGATACGCAGTATTTT.

The CDR3 coding sequence is TGTGCCAGCAGTGTCCTTAACACAGATACGCAGTATTTT. As protein: CASSVLNTDTQYF. This sequence joins TRBV27 and TRBJ2-3; D uncertain. This CDR3 region has 13 residues. Germline loops: CDR1 MNHEY, CDR2 SMNVEV (reference sequence). Between the trimmed V and J ends, which lost 5 bases and 2 bases, there was a span of 8 bases.

CDR3 DNA: TGTGCCAGCTCACCCGGACAGGGTACAAGGGATCAGCCCCAGCATTTT. Its translation is CASSPGQGTRDQPQHF. The chain has TRBV18 and TRBJ1-5; 8 bases map to TRBD1. This CDR3 comprises 16 residues. Trimming at V came to 3 bases and at J to 5 bases, leaving 9 bases not matched to a gene. In germline, CDR1 is KGHSH, CDR2 LQKENI.

This sequence joins TRBV28 and TRBJ1-2; a weak D match, TRBD1 (5 bases). Germline CDR1 is MDHEN and CDR2 is SYDVKM. The CDR3 extends over 12 amino acids. V was pared by 5 bases and J by 8 bases, with 12 bases between. The CDR3: CASSPVGPGYTF. Here the CDR3 DNA reads TGTGCCAGCAGTCCAGTGGGGCCAGGCTACACCTTC.

This chain links TRBV6-5 with TRBJ1-1; TRBD1 matches 7 bases. CDR3 length: 12 residues. V shed 5 bases, J shed 8 bases, and the junction held 5 bases outside the gene matches. The germline CDR1 and CDR2 sequences are MNHEY and SVGAGI. CDR3: CASSTRQGEAFF. In nucleotides, the CDR3 is TGTGCCAGCAGTACCCGACAGGGAGAAGCTTTCTTT.

This clone was counted a single time. This chain links TRBV11-3 with TRBJ1-1; D is undetermined. The V and J ends lost 3 bases and 2 bases respectively, with 7 bases between them. This CDR3 has 13 residues. Germline CDR1 SGHNT, CDR2 YENEEA. CDR3 nucleotides: TGTGCCAGCAGCTTCATGGCAAACACTGAAGCTTTCTTT. It is translated as CASSFMANTEAFF.

As concerns this clone: This sample includes further DNA sequences coding for the same CDR3. This chain connects TRBV5-8 to TRBJ2-7; D remains ambiguous. CDR1 and CDR2 (germline): SGHTS, YDEGEE. This CDR3 has 14 amino acids. V lost 0 bases to trimming and J lost 0 bases, with 7 bases between them. CDR3 amino acids: CASSLVGLSYEQYF. The CDR3 DNA sequence: TGTGCCAGCAGCTTGGTAGGCCTCTCCTACGAGCAGTACTTC. Looking up the rest from reference TRBV5-8 and TRBJ2-7 gives the full variable domain: EAGVTQSPTHLIKTRGQQATLRCSPISGHTSVYWYQQALGLGLQFLLWYDEGEERNRGNFPPRFSGRQFPNYSSELNVNALELEDSALYLCASSLVGLSYEQYFGPGTRLTVT.

The chain carries TRBV20-1 and TRBJ1-1; D is ambiguous. Germline V CDR1 and CDR2: DFQATT, SNEGSKA (reference sequence). V was trimmed by 3 bases and J by 0 bases, leaving 8 bases between them. This CDR3 region has 13 residues. The CDR3 spells CSASTHLNTEAFF. Here the CDR3 DNA reads TGCAGTGCTAGTACTCACTTGAACACTGAAGCTTTCTTT.

The V and J genes are TRBV27 and TRBJ2-1, with D perhaps assigned TRBD1 or TRBD2 (5 bases each). The ends were cut back, 3 bases at V and 4 bases at J, with 10 bases in the middle. CDR3 length: 14 residues. Looked up from germline, CDR1 is MNHEY and CDR2 is SMNVEV (reference sequence). The CDR3 nucleotides are TGTGCCAGCAGTTTTGGGGGAGAGTACAATGAGCAGTTCTTC. Translation: CASSFGGEYNEQFF.

The chain is built from TRBV24-1 and TRBJ2-5; no firm D call. From germline, CDR1 is KGHDR and CDR2 SFDVKD. This CDR3 is 13 amino acids long. Trimming removed 9 bases at V and 1 base at J, with 11 bases between. The CDR3 DNA reads TGTGCCACCGGCGCAGCTTTCCAAGAGACCCAGTACTTC. Amino acid sequence: CATGAAFQETQYF.

A remark on this clone: This specimen includes other DNA sequences encoding the same CDR3. V is TRBV11-2 and J is TRBJ2-7; D gene uncertain. Germline CDR1 reads SGHAT; CDR2 reads FQNNGV. V gave up 1 base and J gave up 0 bases, with 7 bases separating them. The CDR3 loop spans 14 amino acids. In DNA, the CDR3 is TGTGCCAGCAGCTTAGGGCTCAGCTCCTACGAGCAGTACGTC. It codes for CASSLGLSSYEQYV.

The CDR3 nucleotides read TGTGCCAGTAGTTTAACAGGGTCCGGGCAGCCCCAGCATTTT. It translates to CASSLTGSGQPQHF. V and J are TRBV19 and TRBJ1-5; tentative D call: TRBD1 (6 bases). CDR1 is LNHDA and CDR2 is SQIVND in the germline V gene (reference sequence). Trimming cost V 5 bases and J 7 bases, with 15 bases left between them. The CDR3 sequence is 14 residues long. The variable domain in full, with the rest retrieved from reference TRBV19 and TRBJ1-5, is DGGITQSPKYLFRKEGQNVTLSCEQNLNHDAMYWYRQDPGQGLRLIYYSQIVNDFQKGDIAEGYSVSREKKESFPLTVTSAQKNPTAFYLCASSLTGSGQPQHFGDGTRLSIL.

The chain recombines TRBV7-2 with TRBJ2-1; D is unresolved. In germline, CDR1 is SGHTA, CDR2 FQGNSA. Trimming removed 3 bases from V and 0 bases from J, with 9 bases in between. The CDR3 covers 15 residues. CDR3 DNA sequence: TGTGCCAGCAGCTTTACGGCTTTCTCCTACAATGAGCAGTTCTTC. Its translation is CASSFTAFSYNEQFF.

This chain uses TRBV27 with TRBJ1-1; 7 bases agree with TRBD1. J lost 3 bases, V lost 6 bases, and 7 bases had no gene match. Germline lookup yields CDR1 MNHEY and CDR2 SMNVEV (reference sequence). There are 14 residues in the CDR3. The CDR3 loop reads CASRATGRYTEAFF. Here the CDR3 DNA reads TGTGCCAGCAGAGCGACAGGGCGGTACACTGAAGCTTTCTTT.

The gene calls are TRBV10-3 and TRBJ2-3; no clear D. Trimming took off 5 bases at V and 3 bases at J, with 9 bases between the two ends. The CDR3 spans 13 residues. CDR1 and CDR2 from the germline V gene are ENHRY and SYGVKD. DNA for the CDR3: TGTGCCATCAGTAGACCGGAGACAGATACGCAGTATTTT. Residues: CAISRPETDTQYF.

This chain connects TRBV28 to TRBJ1-2, with TRBD1 identical over 8 bases. Germline V lookup: CDR1 MDHEN, CDR2 SYDVKM. The CDR3 loop spans 15 amino acids. V lost 3 bases and J lost 1; bases outside the gene matches: 4. CDR3 DNA sequence: TGTGCCAGCAGTTTCGGGACAGGAGGTAACTATGGCTACACCTTC. Translation: CASSFGTGGNYGYTF.